This T cell receptor (beta chain) was found in a study of identical twins. The study, taken as a whole, reports: Modelling underestimated the level of out-of-frame TCR alpha sharing observed in monozygotic twins. Compared with unrelated sharing, twin-shared out-of-frame alpha sequences had more low-probability sequences. A cross-sectional statistical analysis, not follow-up of the same donors, supported the conclusions.

Template switching added a universal primer binding site, and final cDNA carried unique molecular identifiers. TCRdb passed the 5' RACE reads through MiXCR, listing each CDR3 protein once. Here the sample spans fewer than 800,000 distinct CDR3 sequences, 7% to 7.5% being singletons. The table lists this clonotype with many counts. Its matching antigen is unknown. V was trimmed by 3 bases and J by 5 bases, leaving 4 bases between them. The germline V gene encodes CDR1 LGHDT and CDR2 YNNKEL (reference sequence). The CDR3 contains 12 residues. A further study also used this sample, focusing on yellow fever vaccine responses in identical twins.

This clonotype was sampled from a woman younger than 30 in good health. The V call is TRBV3-1, the J call TRBJ2-2; no firm D call. The sequencing input was PBMCs. The CDR3 sequence is CASSQYTGELFF. The CDR3 DNA sequence: TGTGCCAGCAGCCAGTATACCGGGGAGCTGTTTTTT. The full variable domain, with the rest looked up from reference TRBV3-1 and TRBJ2-2, is DTAVSQTPKYLVTQMGNDKSIKCEQNLGHDTMYWYKQDSKKFLKIMFSYNNKELIINETVPNRFSPKSPDKAHLNLHINSLELGDSAVYFCASSQYTGELFFGEGSRLTVL.